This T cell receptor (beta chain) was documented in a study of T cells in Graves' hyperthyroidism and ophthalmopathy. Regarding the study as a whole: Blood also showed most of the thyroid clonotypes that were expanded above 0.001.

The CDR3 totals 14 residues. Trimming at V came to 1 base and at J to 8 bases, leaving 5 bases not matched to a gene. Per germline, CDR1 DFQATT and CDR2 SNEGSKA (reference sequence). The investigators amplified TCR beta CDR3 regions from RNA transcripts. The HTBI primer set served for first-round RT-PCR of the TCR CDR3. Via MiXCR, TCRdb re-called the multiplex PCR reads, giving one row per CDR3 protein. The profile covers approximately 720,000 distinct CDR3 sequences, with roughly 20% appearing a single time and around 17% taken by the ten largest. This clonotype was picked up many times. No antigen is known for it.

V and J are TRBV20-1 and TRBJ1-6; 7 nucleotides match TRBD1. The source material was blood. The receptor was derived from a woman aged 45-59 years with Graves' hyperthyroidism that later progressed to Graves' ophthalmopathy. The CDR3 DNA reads TGCAGTGCTAGAGTATCAGGGGGTGATTCACCCCTCCACTTT. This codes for CSARVSGGDSPLHF.